This T cell receptor (beta chain) stems from a study of regulatory T cells in long-lasting Graves disease. Time point specified: newly diagnosed GD, antithyroid drugs for less than 3 months. PBMC-derived RNA was used for the TCR library. Study conclusions and caveats: Persistent disease favored TRBV28, TRBJ1-2 and TRBJ2-5. New patients shared 950 to 1,000 public clonotypes, fewer than the roughly 3,000 shared by persistent patients.

The TCR beta library used iRepertoire HTBI primers with Arm-PCR amplification of CDR3. MiXCR, applied by TCRdb to the multiplex PCR reads, yields one record per CDR3 protein. The sample shows about 620,000 distinct CDR3 sequences, less than 20% of them seen only once. V lost 3 bases and J 4 bases, leaving 13 bases between the germline ends. This CDR3 has 15 amino acids. Germline V lookup: CDR1 SGHDT, CDR2 YYEEEE. Of note for this clonotype: The target antigen is unknown.

The same sample was also used in a study of T cells in Graves' hyperthyroidism and ophthalmopathy. Per that paper: Exclusion of a patient resulted from uncontrolled infection, other autoimmune disease, pregnancy or lactation. TCR CDR3 regions were first amplified by RT-PCR with HTBI primers.

The sequences come from peripheral blood mononuclear cells (PBMCs), collected at new diagnosis, from a patient treated with antithyroid drugs. This clonotype originated in a woman in her thirties with Graves disease. The chain combines TRBV5-6 with TRBJ2-2; D may be TRBD2 (6 bases). CDR3 loop: CASSWGSGRTGELFF. The CDR3, as DNA: TGTGCCAGCAGCTGGGGTAGCGGACGCACCGGGGAGCTGTTTTTT.